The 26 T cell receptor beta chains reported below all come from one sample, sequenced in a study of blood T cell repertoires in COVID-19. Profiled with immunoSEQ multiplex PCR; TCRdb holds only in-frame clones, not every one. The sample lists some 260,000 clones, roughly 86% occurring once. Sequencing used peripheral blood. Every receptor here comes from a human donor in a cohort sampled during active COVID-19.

The CDR3 region is CASSLRYLTGSDTQYF. In DNA, the CDR3 is TGTGCCAGCAGCTTACGTTACCTGACAGGGAGCGATACGCAGTATTTT. This chain connects TRBV7-2 to TRBJ2-3; 7 positions match TRBD1. The CDR3 runs to 16 residues. Germline-derived CDR1 and CDR2 are SGHTA and FQGNSA. After removal of 2 bases from V and 6 bases from J, the junction contained 11 bases not matched to a gene.

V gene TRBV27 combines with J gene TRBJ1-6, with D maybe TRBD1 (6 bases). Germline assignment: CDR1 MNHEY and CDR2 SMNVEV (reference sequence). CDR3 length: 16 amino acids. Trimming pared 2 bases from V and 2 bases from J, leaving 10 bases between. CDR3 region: CASSLGQGPYNSPLHF. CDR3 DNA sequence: TGTGCCAGCAGTTTAGGGCAGGGGCCCTATAATTCACCCCTCCACTTT.

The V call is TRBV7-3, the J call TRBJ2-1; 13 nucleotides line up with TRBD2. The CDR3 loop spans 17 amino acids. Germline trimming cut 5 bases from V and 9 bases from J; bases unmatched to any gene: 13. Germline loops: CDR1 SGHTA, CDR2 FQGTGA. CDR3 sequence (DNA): TGTGCCAGCAGCCCCGTAGTACTAGCGGGAGGGCCCAGTGAGCAGTTCTTC. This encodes CASSPVVLAGGPSEQFF.

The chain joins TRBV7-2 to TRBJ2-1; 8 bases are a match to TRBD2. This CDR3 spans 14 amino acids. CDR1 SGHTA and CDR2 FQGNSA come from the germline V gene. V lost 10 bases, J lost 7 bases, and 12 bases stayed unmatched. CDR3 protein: CATVAGGDINEQFF. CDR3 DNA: TGTGCCACCGTCGCGGGGGGCGACATAAATGAGCAGTTCTTC.

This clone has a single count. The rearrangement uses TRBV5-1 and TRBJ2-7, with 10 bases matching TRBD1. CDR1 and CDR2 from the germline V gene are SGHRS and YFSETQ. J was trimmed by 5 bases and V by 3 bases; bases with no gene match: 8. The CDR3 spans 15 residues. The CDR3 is CASSSPDRGHHEQYF. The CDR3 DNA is TGCGCCAGCAGCTCCCCCGACAGGGGGCACCACGAGCAGTACTTC.

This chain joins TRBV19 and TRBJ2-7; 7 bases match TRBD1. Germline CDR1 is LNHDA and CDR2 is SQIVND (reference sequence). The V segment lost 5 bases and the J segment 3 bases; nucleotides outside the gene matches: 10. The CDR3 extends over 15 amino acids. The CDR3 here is CASSVPGQTIYEQYF. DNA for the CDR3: TGTGCCAGTAGTGTACCGGGACAGACGATCTACGAGCAGTACTTC.

The CDR3 coding sequence is TGTGCCAGCAGTTCTGACAGGGATTATGGCTACACCTTC. It encodes CASSSDRDYGYTF. The V and J genes are TRBV6-5 and TRBJ1-2; 7 bases are shared with TRBD1. CDR1 MNHEY and CDR2 SVGAGI come from the germline V gene. This CDR3 has 13 residues. V lost 4 bases and J lost 5; bases outside the gene matches: 4.

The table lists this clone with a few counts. The DNA for the CDR3 is TGTGCCAGCAGCTTAGCCCTCGGAAGCGGGAGGGCAACAGATACGCAGTATTTT. The encoded protein is CASSLALGSGRATDTQYF. The chain is built from TRBV7-2 and TRBJ2-3; 10 nucleotides agree with TRBD2. V was clipped by 0 bases and J by 3 bases; unmatched bases: 9. Germline V gene sequence: CDR1 SGHTA, CDR2 FQGNSA. This CDR3 region has 18 residues. Full variable domain (missing parts from reference TRBV7-2 and TRBJ2-3): GAGVSQSPSNKVTEKGKDVELRCDPISGHTALYWYRQSLGQGLEFLIYFQGNSAPDKSGLPSDRFSAERTGGSVSTLTIQRTQQEDSAVYLCASSLALGSGRATDTQYFGPGTRLTVL.

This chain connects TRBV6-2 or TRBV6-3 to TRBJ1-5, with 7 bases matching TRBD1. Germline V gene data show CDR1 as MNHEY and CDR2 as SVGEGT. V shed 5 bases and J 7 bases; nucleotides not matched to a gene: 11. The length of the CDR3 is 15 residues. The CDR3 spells CASSTTGDGGQPQHF. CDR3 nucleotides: TGTGCCAGCAGTACAACAGGGGATGGTGGCCAGCCCCAGCATTTT.

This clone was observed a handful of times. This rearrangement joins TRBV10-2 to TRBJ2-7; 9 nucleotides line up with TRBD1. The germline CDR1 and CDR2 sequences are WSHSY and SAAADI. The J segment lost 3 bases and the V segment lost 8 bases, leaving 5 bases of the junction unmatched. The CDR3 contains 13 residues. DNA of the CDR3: TGCGCCAGCTCATCGACAGGGGGCTACGAGCAGTACTTC. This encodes CASSSTGGYEQYF.

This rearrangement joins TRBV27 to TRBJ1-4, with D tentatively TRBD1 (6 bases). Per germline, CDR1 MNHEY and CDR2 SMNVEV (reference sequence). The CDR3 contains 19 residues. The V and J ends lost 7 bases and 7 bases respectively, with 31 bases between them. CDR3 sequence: CASTPSRFNGDLGAEKLFF. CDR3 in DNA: TGTGCCAGCACCCCCTCTCGGTTTAACGGGGACCTGGGGGCTGAAAAACTGTTTTTT.

This CDR3 reads CSVVTDSNQPQHF. CDR3 bases: TGCAGCGTAGTGACAGATAGCAATCAGCCCCAGCATTTT. The gene calls are TRBV29-1 and TRBJ1-5; weak D call: TRBD1 (5 bases). The length of the CDR3 is 13 residues. V dropped 6 bases and J dropped 0 bases, with 9 bases sitting between them. CDR1 SQVTM and CDR2 ANQGSEA come from the germline V gene.

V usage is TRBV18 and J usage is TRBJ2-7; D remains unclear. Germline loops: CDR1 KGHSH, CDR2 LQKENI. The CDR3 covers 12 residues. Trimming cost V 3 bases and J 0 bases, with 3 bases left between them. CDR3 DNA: TGTGCCAGCTCACCCTTCTCCTACGAGCAGTACTTC. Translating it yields CASSPFSYEQYF.

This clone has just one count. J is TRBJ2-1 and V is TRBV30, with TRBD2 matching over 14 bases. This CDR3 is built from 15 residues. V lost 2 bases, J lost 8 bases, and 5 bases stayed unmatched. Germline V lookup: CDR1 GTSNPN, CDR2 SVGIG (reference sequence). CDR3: CAWSRGLAGVDEQFF. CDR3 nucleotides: TGTGCCTGGAGTAGGGGACTAGCGGGAGTAGATGAGCAGTTCTTC.

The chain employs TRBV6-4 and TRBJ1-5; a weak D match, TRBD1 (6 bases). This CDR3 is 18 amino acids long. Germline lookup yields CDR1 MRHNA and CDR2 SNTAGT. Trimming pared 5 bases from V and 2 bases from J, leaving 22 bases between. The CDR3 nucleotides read TGTGCCAGCAGTCGGGAGGGGGGGGTTTTAAGACGCAATCAGCCCCAGCATTTT. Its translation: CASSREGGVLRRNQPQHF.

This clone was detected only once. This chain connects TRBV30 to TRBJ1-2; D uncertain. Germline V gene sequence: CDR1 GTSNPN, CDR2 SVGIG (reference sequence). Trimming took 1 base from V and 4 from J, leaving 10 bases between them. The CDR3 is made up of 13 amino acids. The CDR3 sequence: CAWSEWSGYGYTF. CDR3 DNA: TGTGCCTGGAGTGAGTGGAGTGGCTATGGCTACACCTTC.

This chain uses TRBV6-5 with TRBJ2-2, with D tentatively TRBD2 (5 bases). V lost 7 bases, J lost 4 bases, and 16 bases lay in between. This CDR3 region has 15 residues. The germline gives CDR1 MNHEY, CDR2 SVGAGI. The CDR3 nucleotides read TGTGCCAGCAAGATCTCTAGCACAGTCACCGGGGAGCTGTTTTTT. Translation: CASKISSTVTGELFF.

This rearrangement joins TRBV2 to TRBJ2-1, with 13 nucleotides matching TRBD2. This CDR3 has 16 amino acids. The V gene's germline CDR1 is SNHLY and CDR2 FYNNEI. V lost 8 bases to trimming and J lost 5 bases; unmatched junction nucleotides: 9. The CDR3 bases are TGTGCCAGCCCTAAAGAACTAGCGGGGGGGGACAATGAGCAGTTCTTC. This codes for CASPKELAGGDNEQFF.

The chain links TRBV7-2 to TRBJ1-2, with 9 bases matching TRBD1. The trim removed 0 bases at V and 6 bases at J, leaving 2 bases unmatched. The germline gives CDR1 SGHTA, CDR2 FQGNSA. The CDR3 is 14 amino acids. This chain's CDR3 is CASSLAGTGNGYTF. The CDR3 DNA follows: TGTGCCAGCAGCTTAGCGGGGACAGGGAATGGCTACACCTTC.

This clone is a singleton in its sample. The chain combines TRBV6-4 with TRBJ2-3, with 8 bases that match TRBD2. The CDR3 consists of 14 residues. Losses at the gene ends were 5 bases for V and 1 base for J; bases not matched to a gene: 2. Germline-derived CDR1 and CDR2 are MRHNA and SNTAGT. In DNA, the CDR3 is TGTGCCAGCAGTTATAGCGGGGGCACAGATACGCAGTATTTT. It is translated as CASSYSGGTDTQYF.

CDR3 loop: CATSVSWGATDTQYF. For the CDR3, the DNA is TGTGCCACCAGTGTTTCCTGGGGAGCCACAGATACGCAGTATTTT. This chain uses TRBV24-1 with TRBJ2-3; TRBD2 might be the D (5 bases). The CDR3 loop spans 15 amino acids. V was cut by 5 bases and J by 2 bases, with 13 bases left in between. Germline CDR1 KGHDR, CDR2 SFDVKD.

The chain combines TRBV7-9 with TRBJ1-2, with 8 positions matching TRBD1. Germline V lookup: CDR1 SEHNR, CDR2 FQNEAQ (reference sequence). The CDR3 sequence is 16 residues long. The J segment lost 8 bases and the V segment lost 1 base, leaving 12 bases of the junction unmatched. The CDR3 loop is CASSLEIWTGNDGYTF. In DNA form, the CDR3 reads TGTGCCAGCAGCTTAGAAATCTGGACAGGGAACGACGGCTACACCTTC.

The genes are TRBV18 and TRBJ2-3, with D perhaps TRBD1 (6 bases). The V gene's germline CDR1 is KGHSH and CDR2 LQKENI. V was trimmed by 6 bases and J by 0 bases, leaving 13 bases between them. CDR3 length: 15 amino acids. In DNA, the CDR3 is TGTGCCAGCTCGCAGCAGGGGCCTAGCACAGATACGCAGTATTTT. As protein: CASSQQGPSTDTQYF.

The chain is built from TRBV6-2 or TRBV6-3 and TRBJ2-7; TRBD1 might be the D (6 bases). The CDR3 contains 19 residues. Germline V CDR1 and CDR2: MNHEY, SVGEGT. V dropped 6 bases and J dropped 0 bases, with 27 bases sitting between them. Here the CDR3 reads CASSPKPERTGLISYEQYF. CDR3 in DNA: TGTGCCAGCAGCCCGAAGCCTGAGAGAACAGGGTTAATCTCCTACGAGCAGTACTTC.

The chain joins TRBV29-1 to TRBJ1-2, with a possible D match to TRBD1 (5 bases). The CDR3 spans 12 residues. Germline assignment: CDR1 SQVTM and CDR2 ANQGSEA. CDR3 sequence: CLDGAVFEGYTF. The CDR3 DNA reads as TGCCTCGATGGGGCAGTGTTCGAGGGCTACACCTTC. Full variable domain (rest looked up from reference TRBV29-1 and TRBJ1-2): SAVISQKPSRDICQRGTSLTIQCQVDSQVTMMFWYRQQPGQSLTLIATANQGSEATYESGFVIDKFPISRPNLTFSTLTVSNMSPEDSSIYLCLDGAVFEGYTFGSGTRLTVV.

CDR3 coding DNA: TGCGCCAGCCAGGGAGCGGTCTCCAGGGGCAATAATTCACCCCTCCACTTT. Translation: CASQGAVSRGNNSPLHF. The rearrangement links TRBV10-2 to TRBJ1-6, with a tentative D call TRBD1 (6 bases). Germline CDR1 and CDR2: WSHSY and SAAADI. Trimming took 8 bases from V and 5 from J, leaving 22 bases between them. The length of the CDR3 is 17 residues.